This T cell receptor (beta chain) was captured in a study of blood T cell repertoires in COVID-19. Per the study methods: Amplification from reference gene primers served as the basis for estimated nucleated cell counts. Measured with immunoSEQ multiplex PCR; TCRdb has only the in-frame clones, and not every one. V and J calls and clone size are copied from that table; D and trimming were computed from the DNA. The repertoire includes about 260,000 clones, 84% of them detected once, and approximately 4% sits in the top ten. The CDR3 extends over 13 amino acids. The germline V gene encodes CDR1 SNHLY and CDR2 FYNNEI.

The sequenced sample consisted of PBMCs or T cells enriched from blood (not recorded which). This receptor was obtained from a man younger than 45 with acute COVID-19. V gene TRBV2 combines with J gene TRBJ2-1, with D maybe TRBD2 (5 bases). The CDR3 coding sequence is TGTGCTATACCAAGCGGAGGAGGCAATGAGCAGTTCTTC. It encodes CAIPSGGGNEQFF.